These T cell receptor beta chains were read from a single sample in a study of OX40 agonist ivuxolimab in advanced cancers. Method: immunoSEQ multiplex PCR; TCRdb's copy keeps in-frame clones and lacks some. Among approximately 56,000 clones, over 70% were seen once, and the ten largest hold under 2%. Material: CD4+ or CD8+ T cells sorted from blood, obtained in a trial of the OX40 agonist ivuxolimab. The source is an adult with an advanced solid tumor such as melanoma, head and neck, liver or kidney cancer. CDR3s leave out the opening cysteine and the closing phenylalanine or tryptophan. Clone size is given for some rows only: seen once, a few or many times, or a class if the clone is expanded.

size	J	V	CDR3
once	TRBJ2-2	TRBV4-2	ASSQDSRDTNTGELF
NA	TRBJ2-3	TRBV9	ASSFRRTSGRSDTQY
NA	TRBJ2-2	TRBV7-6	ASSSQTGGGAGELF
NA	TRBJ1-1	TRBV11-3	ASSAGEKTEAF
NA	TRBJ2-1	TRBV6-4	ASSTDRGQYNEQF
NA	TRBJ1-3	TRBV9	ASSSPSGTGGSSSGNTIY
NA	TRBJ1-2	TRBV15	ATSRGQDGYT
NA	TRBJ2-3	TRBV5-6	ASSLDRGGLDTQY
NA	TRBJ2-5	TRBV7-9	ASSIGQIQETQY
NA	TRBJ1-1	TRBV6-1	ASSEARYEAF
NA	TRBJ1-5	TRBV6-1	ASSGQGARGQPQH
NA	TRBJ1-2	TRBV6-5	ASSYGQLYGYT
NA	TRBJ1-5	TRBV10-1	ASRDYGDGNQPQH
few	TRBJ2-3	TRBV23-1	ASLNQY
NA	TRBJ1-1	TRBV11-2	ASSLASSWQPYTEAF
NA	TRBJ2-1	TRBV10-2	ASSGASAHHNEQF
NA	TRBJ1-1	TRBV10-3	AISEGQAAHQNTEAF
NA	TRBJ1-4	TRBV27	ASRKSTWANEKLF
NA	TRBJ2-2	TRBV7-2	ASKPGVNTGELF
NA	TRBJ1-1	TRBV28	ASSSRGSNTEAF
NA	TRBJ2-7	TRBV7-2	ASSLPPPSGRTYEQY
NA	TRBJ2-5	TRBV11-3	ASSLGPQETQY
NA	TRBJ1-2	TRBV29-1	SVRRGGNYGYT
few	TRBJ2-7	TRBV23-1	ASSQRAGFSSYEQY
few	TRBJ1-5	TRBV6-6	ASTIGGEQPQH
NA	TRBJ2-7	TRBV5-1	ASSLEGNYEQY
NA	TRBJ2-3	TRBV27	ASSRLAGLDTQY
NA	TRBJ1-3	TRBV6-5	ASTYSGGGNTIY
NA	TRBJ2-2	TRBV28	ASSLGLGPGELF
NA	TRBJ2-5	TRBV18	ASSTDSGLAGETQY
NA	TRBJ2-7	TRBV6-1	ASRGPGQGGNEQY
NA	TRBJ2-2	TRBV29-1	SASSVGGTGELF
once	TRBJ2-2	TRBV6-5	ASSYQRQGTGELF
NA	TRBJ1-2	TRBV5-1	ASSPEGGLGYGYT
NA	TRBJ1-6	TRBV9	ASSGGTGPNSPLH
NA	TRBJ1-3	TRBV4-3	ASSQDYGYFGNTIY
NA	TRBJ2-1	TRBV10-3	ATQGAGSYNEQF
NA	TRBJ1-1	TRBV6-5	ASSRGNTEAF
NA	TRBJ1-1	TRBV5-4	ASSWAQNTEAF
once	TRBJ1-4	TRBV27	ASSLSHNEKLF
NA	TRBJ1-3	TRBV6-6	ASTGTSDTIY
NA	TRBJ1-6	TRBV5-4	ASSKGQGSYNSPLH
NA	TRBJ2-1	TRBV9	ASRGTDGYNEQF
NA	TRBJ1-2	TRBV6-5	ASSYRDSGYGYT
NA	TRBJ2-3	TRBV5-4	ASRRLSGGTDTQY
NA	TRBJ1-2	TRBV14	ASSHLGLGSYGYT
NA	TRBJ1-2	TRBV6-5	ASSKGTVRGCT
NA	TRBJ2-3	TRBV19	ASTPGDTSTDTQY
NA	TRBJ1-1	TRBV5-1	ASSLATGDAGTEAF
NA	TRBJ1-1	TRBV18	ASSPQTGGARTEAF
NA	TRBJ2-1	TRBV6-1	ASSELGSGYNEQF
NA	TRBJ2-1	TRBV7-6	ASSLGAGDWQF
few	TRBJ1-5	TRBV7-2	ASCPTGDSNQPQH
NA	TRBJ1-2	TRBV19	ASRGTGRGYGYT
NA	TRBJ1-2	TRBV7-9	ASSLEENYT
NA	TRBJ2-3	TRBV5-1	ASSLPVSTDTQY
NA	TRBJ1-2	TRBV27	ASTTWGVRAGYT
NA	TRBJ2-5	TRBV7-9	ASSLGSLVEETQY